This T cell receptor (beta chain) comes out of a study of blood T cell repertoires in COVID-19. TCRdb's table, derived via immunoSEQ multiplex PCR, lists solely in-frame clones and lacks some. Seen here are over 85,000 clones, roughly 87% observed once, and the top ten hold approximately 3.9%. Germline V gene sequence: CDR1 SGHVS, CDR2 FQNEAQ. This CDR3 region has 17 residues. Trimming at V came to 1 base and at J to 3 bases, leaving 10 bases not matched to a gene. The source material was peripheral blood. This clonotype was obtained from a man aged 55 to 70 with acute or convalescent COVID-19. The chain is built from TRBV7-8 and TRBJ2-3, with 7 bases aligning to TRBD2. DNA of the CDR3: TGTGCCAGCAGCTTAGTCGAAAATGAGGGAGGGACAGATACGCAGTATTTT. This translates into CASSLVENEGGTDTQYF.